This TCR beta chain was identified during a study of blood T cell repertoires in COVID-19 (dated by TCRdb to between 2020 and 2021). Regarding the study in general: The collaborator samples originated in the United States, Italy and Spain and spanned the acute and convalescent phases of COVID-19. The repertoires were released in a freely available public database meant as a resource for research on the immune response to SARS-CoV-2. Samples were obtained from the ongoing ImmuneRACE study (first 160 participants) and from 1,000 to 1,500 subjects provided by 6 global collaborators. Subjects who had been exposed to COVID-19, were actively infected with it, or had recovered from it provided the deeply sampled blood TCRbeta repertoires that made up the dataset. The material from the prospective study consisted of cDNA or gDNA derived from T cells, B-cell-depleted T cells, or PBMCs. Nearly every sample came with metadata listing a de-identified subject ID, COVID-19 status, age in years and sex. HLA class I and class II types, where available, came from metadata supplied by the sample provider rather than from assay-based typing. Points the paper makes about the study in general: Clinical and demographic metadata were provided uncurated, with the amount varying by source and participant.

CDR1 is given as MNHEY and CDR2 as SMNVEV, both from the germline V gene (reference sequence). The CDR3 runs 15 residues from the cysteine to the phenylalanine. Just CDR3 DNA is preserved here, 45 bases in frame from base 1. The germline V end is reduced by 5 bases and the J end by 7 bases; junction bases left unmatched: 12. TCRbeta CDR3 regions were amplified from genomic DNA by means of the immunoSEQ Assay, a bias-controlled multiplex PCR. The source study handled its data this way. The number of nucleated cells in each sample was estimated from the amplification of reference gene primers within the assay. To quantify the absolute abundance of each unique TCRbeta CDR3 rearrangement, sequence reads were collapsed and filtered. For each sample, productive Simpson clonality was calculated by taking the square root of Simpson's diversity index across productive rearrangements. TCRdb took over this immuneACCESS table, retaining in-frame rearrangements with V and J assigned. Such tables are incomplete; in checked studies, under half of the missing clones stem from an unresolved V gene, and the remainder is unexplained. That table is the source of V, J and clone size, and D and trimming were worked out from the DNA. The sample has 200,000 or so clones on record, around 77% of them singletons. Together, the top ten hold roughly 17% of the sample.

Whole blood was collected in K2EDTA tubes by collaborating institutions according to the institutions' own protocols. For TCRbeta analysis, collaborators shipped samples as frozen whole blood, isolated PBMCs, or DNA extracted from either of those sample types. This clone is a singleton in its sample. There is no known antigen for this receptor. One base away there is no much larger clone; base qualities are not given. The rearrangement joined TRBV27 to TRBJ2-7; 9 of the junction bases match TRBD2. The receptor was derived from a man aged 60 to 69 with active or convalescent COVID-19. Source material: peripheral blood. The sequenced DNA: TGTGCCAGCAGTCGTCAGCGGGAGGCCCGTTTGGAGCAGTACTTC. Its protein reads: CASSRQREARLEQYF.